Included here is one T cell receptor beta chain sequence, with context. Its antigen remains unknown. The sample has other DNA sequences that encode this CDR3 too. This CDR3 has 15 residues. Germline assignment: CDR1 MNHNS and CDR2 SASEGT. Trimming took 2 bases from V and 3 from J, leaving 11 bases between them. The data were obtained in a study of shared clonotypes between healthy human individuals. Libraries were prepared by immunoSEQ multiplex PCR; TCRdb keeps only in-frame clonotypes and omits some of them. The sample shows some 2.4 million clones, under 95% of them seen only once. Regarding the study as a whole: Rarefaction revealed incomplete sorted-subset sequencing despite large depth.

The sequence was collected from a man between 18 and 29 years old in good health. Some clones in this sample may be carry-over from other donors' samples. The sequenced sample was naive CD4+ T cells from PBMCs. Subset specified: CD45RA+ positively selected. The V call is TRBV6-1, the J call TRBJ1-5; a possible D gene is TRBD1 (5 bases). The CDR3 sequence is CASSEQPGNNQPQHF. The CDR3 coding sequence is TGTGCCAGCAGTGAACAGCCAGGGAACAATCAGCCCCAGCATTTT.